The rows below give T cell receptor beta chains drawn from one sample of a study of early T cells in non-severe SARS-CoV-2 infection. TCRdb re-called the 5' RACE reads with MiXCR, one entry per CDR3 protein. The sample consists of about 76,000 distinct CDR3 sequences, 15% of them appearing once. Specimen: whole blood. The receptors originated from an adult who was a healthcare worker with PCR-confirmed SARS-CoV-2 infection or an uninfected control (not recorded which). CDR3s include the opening cysteine and the closing phenylalanine or tryptophan. D genes are given only for firm matches. Expanded clones get a size class; other rows say once, few or many, or leave the size out.

j_call d_call clone_size v_call cdr3_length cdr3_aa cdr3_nt
TRBJ1-6 - many TRBV27 13 CASSGSGNSPLHF TGTGCCAGCAGTGGGTCAGGGAATTCACCCCTCCACTTT
TRBJ2-7 - few TRBV12-3/TRBV12-4 12 CASSFGHYEQYF TGTGCCAGCAGTTTTGGCCACTACGAGCAGTACTTC
TRBJ1-3 - - TRBV12-3/TRBV12-4 15 CASNPNRATGNTIYF TGTGCCAGCAACCCCAACAGGGCCACTGGAAACACCATATATTTT
TRBJ1-1 TRBD1 - TRBV5-4 14 CASSSRDRNTEAFF TGTGCCAGCAGCTCCCGGGACAGGAACACTGAAGCTTTCTTT
TRBJ2-7 - - TRBV7-6 15 CASSLRSTSIYEQYF TGTGCCAGCAGCTTAAGGTCAACATCGATCTACGAGCAGTACTTC
TRBJ1-2 TRBD1 - TRBV2 14 CASRSGQGRYGYTF TGTGCCAGCAGGAGCGGACAGGGGCGCTATGGCTACACCTTC
TRBJ2-1 - - TRBV19 13 CASSATGYNEQFF TGTGCCAGTAGTGCCACAGGGTACAATGAGCAGTTCTTC
TRBJ1-5 - - TRBV7-3 13 CASSQPTDQPQHF TGTGCCAGCAGCCAACCGACAGATCAGCCCCAGCATTTT
TRBJ2-1 TRBD1 many TRBV5-5 15 CASSLRDRFYNEQFF TGTGCCAGCAGCCTCCGGGACAGGTTCTACAATGAGCAGTTCTTC
TRBJ2-6 TRBD1 - TRBV7-6 17 CASSPTGGRTGANVLTF TGTGCCAGCAGCCCGACAGGGGGTCGGACTGGGGCCAACGTCCTGACTTTC
TRBJ2-2 - many TRBV30 14 CAWSVIQNTGELFF TGTGCCTGGAGCGTCATCCAGAACACCGGGGAGCTGTTTTTT
TRBJ2-7 - few TRBV4-3 14 CASSQGGEAYEQYF TGCGCCAGCAGCCAAGGGGGGGAAGCCTACGAGCAGTACTTC
TRBJ2-7 - many TRBV19 15 CASSISRLPRYEQYF TGTGCCAGTAGTATAAGTCGACTACCTCGCTACGAGCAGTACTTC
TRBJ1-6 - few TRBV7-2 14 CASSLQPNNSPLHF TGTGCCAGCAGCCTACAGCCTAATAATTCACCCCTCCACTTT
TRBJ2-7 TRBD2 few TRBV11-2 15 CASSFQGGSYTSQYF TGTGCCAGCAGCTTCCAGGGAGGGAGTTATACATCGCAGTACTTC
TRBJ1-2 - few TRBV20-1 11 CSAWDVNGYTF TGCAGTGCATGGGACGTTAATGGCTACACCTTC
TRBJ1-5 - many TRBV30 16 CAWTDPKGSGNQPQHF TGTGCCTGGACCGACCCCAAAGGGTCGGGAAATCAGCCCCAGCATTTT
TRBJ2-7 - many TRBV12-3/TRBV12-4 13 CASSFGINYEQYF TGTGCCAGCAGTTTTGGGATAAACTACGAGCAGTACTTC
TRBJ1-6 - - TRBV28 15 CASSSQGPLDSPLHF TGTGCCAGCAGTTCGCAGGGGCCGCTCGATTCACCCCTCCACTTT
TRBJ1-2 - many TRBV2 14 CASRALGTNYGYTF TGTGCCAGCAGGGCTCTCGGTACTAACTATGGCTACACCTTC
TRBJ2-1 - - TRBV21-1 15 CASSKLGVSYNEQFF TGTGCCAGCAGCAAACTTGGGGTCTCCTACAATGAGCAGTTCTTC
TRBJ2-7 - few TRBV20-1 14 CSASARASLSEQYF TGCAGTGCTAGTGCCAGGGCTTCTTTGAGCGAGCAGTACTTC
TRBJ2-1 - - TRBV6-5 16 CASSPPRGGTGNEQFF TGTGCCAGCAGTCCACCCAGGGGAGGGACGGGAAATGAGCAGTTCTTC
TRBJ2-1 TRBD2 - TRBV28 16 CASSLVPGLAGYEQFF TGTGCCAGCAGTTTGGTTCCGGGACTAGCGGGGTATGAGCAGTTCTTC
TRBJ1-1 - many TRBV6-6 12 CASIWQLPEAFF TGTGCCAGCATCTGGCAGCTACCTGAAGCTTTCTTT
TRBJ1-6 - - TRBV20-1 15 CSARGGGPRDSPLHF TGCAGTGCTAGAGGAGGGGGGCCCCGGGATTCACCCCTCCACTTT
TRBJ2-7 TRBD2 - TRBV7-6 14 CASSPLGLAGPTVF TGTGCCAGCAGCCCATTAGGACTAGCGGGACCTACAGTCTTC
TRBJ2-3 - - TRBV20-1 14 CSAYGGPRTDTQYF TGCAGTGCTTACGGGGGTCCCCGCACAGATACGCAGTATTTT
TRBJ2-3 TRBD2 - TRBV12-3/TRBV12-4 15 CASRGEAGAPYTQYF TGTGCCAGCAGGGGGGAGGCGGGAGCCCCGTATACGCAGTATTTT